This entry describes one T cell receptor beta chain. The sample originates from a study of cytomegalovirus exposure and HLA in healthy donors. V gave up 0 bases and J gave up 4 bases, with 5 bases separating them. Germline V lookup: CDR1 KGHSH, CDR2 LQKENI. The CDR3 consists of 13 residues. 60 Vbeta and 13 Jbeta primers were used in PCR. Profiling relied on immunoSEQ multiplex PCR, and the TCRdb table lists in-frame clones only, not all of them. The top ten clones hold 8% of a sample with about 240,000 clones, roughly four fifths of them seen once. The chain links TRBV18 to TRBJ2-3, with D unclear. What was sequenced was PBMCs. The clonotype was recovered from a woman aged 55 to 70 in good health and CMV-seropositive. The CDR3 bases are TGTGCCAGCTCACCACCGCAGGCAGATACGCAGTATTTT. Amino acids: CASSPPQADTQYF.